Listed below are T cell receptor beta chains from one sample, sequenced in a study of regulatory T cells in long-lasting Graves disease. TCRdb passed the multiplex PCR reads through MiXCR, listing each CDR3 protein once. The table shows 300,000 or so distinct CDR3 sequences, with about 20% occurring only once. Sequences were derived from peripheral blood mononuclear cells (PBMCs), sampled when the disease was refractory, from a patient treated with antithyroid drugs. The receptors derive from a female donor with Graves disease. Both conserved end residues are trimmed from each CDR3. Each record gives: V gene, J gene, CDR3 protein.

v_call: TRBV29-1
j_call: TRBJ2-7
cdr3_aa: SVDQRGSYEQY

v_call: TRBV29-1
j_call: TRBJ2-2
cdr3_aa: SVGASGPGELF

v_call: TRBV10-2
j_call: TRBJ1-2
cdr3_aa: ASSVGGDYGYT

v_call: TRBV5-4
j_call: TRBJ2-2
cdr3_aa: ASSLEAAGELF

v_call: TRBV30
j_call: TRBJ1-2
cdr3_aa: AWIPRVPYGYT

v_call: TRBV20-1
j_call: TRBJ2-5
cdr3_aa: SARDEARGAETQY

v_call: TRBV18
j_call: TRBJ1-2
cdr3_aa: ASSPWGETEEMYGYT

v_call: TRBV2
j_call: TRBJ2-2
cdr3_aa: ASNEGTGELF

v_call: TRBV9
j_call: TRBJ2-7
cdr3_aa: ASSVTGDLYEQY

v_call: TRBV3-1
j_call: TRBJ2-7
cdr3_aa: ASSHPSRGRHEQY

v_call: TRBV25-1
j_call: TRBJ2-7
cdr3_aa: ASSAPSPSPRGRIGEQY

v_call: TRBV2
j_call: TRBJ1-5
cdr3_aa: ASKNTGSVQPQH

v_call: TRBV4-1
j_call: TRBJ1-5
cdr3_aa: ASRRDSHSNQPQH

v_call: TRBV3-1
j_call: TRBJ2-2
cdr3_aa: ASSRGGSNTGELF

v_call: TRBV27
j_call: TRBJ1-6
cdr3_aa: ASSLSSGYNSPLH

v_call: TRBV28
j_call: TRBJ2-5
cdr3_aa: ASSLFRETQY

v_call: TRBV19
j_call: TRBJ1-5
cdr3_aa: ASSIDSGYLGEPQH